One T cell receptor beta chain is described in this entry. The target antigen is unknown. This entry comes from a study of cytomegalovirus exposure and HLA in healthy donors. Study observations and caveats: Analysis performed later showed TCR beta chains linked to HLA being more clonally expanded than equally common others.

This CDR3 comprises 13 residues. Trimming pared 4 bases from V and 3 bases from J, leaving 9 bases between. Germline CDR1 is SGHTA and CDR2 is FQGNSA. Primers included in the PCR were 60 Vbeta and 13 Jbeta primers. Assay used: immunoSEQ multiplex PCR; TCRdb lists only in-frame clones, some missing. Here the sample spans about 120,000 clones, around 78% being singletons. The receptor comes from a woman between 25 and 40 years old in good health and CMV-seropositive. The specimen sequenced was PBMCs. The chain joins TRBV7-2 to TRBJ1-2; unclear D gene. CDR3 in amino acids: CASSSRPDYGYTF. The CDR3, as DNA: TGTGCCAGCAGCTCGCGTCCCGACTATGGCTACACCTTC.